These T cell receptor beta chains were read from a single sample in a study of CD8+ T cells in alopecia areata. The data were produced by immunoSEQ multiplex PCR, yet TCRdb's version contains in-frame clones alone and is incomplete. This table holds more than 150,000 clones, roughly 46% found once. The starting material was CD8+ T cells sorted from blood, obtained at roughly week 52, from a patient treated with tofacitinib. Source of these receptors: a human donor with alopecia areata. The CDR3 runs from the conserved cysteine through the conserved F or W. A D gene is named only where the DNA matches it firmly. Clone size is given for some rows only: seen once, a few or many times, or a class if the clone is expanded.

v_call	d_call	clone_size	j_call	cdr3_aa	cdr3_nt
TRBV7-9	TRBD1	NA	TRBJ1-2	CASSLAGQDLYGYTF	TGTGCCAGCAGCTTAGCGGGACAGGACCTCTATGGCTACACCTTC
TRBV7-2	TRBD1	few	TRBJ2-3	CASSGGTGGARNTQYF	TGTGCCAGCAGCGGAGGGACAGGGGGCGCAAGAAATACGCAGTATTTT
TRBV7-9	NA	few	TRBJ2-3	CASGPSPGSADTQYF	TGTGCCAGCGGACCCTCACCGGGGTCAGCAGATACGCAGTATTTT
TRBV6-1	NA	NA	TRBJ1-5	CASSELGLLWEPQHF	TGTGCCAGCAGTGAACTGGGACTCCTTTGGGAGCCCCAGCATTTT
TRBV6-1	NA	NA	TRBJ1-6	CASKPGGNNSPLHF	TGTGCCAGCAAACCAGGAGGGAATAATTCACCCCTCCACTTT
TRBV4-1	NA	NA	TRBJ1-2	CASSPSLTEYYGYTF	TGCGCCAGCAGCCCTTCTTTAACCGAATACTATGGCTACACCTTC
TRBV5-6	NA	NA	TRBJ1-6	CASSFGDTYNSPLHF	TGTGCCAGCAGCTTTGGGGACACTTATAATTCACCCCTCCACTTT
TRBV7-9	NA	NA	TRBJ1-6	CASSPKTEDSYNSPLHF	TGTGCCAGCAGCCCCAAGACAGAGGACTCCTATAATTCACCCCTCCACTTT
TRBV9	TRBD1	NA	TRBJ1-1	CASTRGGTGSSEAFF	TGTGCCAGCACCCGAGGGGGGACAGGGAGCTCTGAAGCTTTCTTT
TRBV6-6	TRBD1	NA	TRBJ1-6	CASRDRMEGISPLHF	TGTGCCAGCAGGGACAGGATGGAAGGAATTTCACCCCTCCACTTT
TRBV5-1	NA	few	TRBJ2-3	CASSQSDTQYF	TGCGCCAGCAGCCAATCAGATACGCAGTATTTT
TRBV27	TRBD2	NA	TRBJ2-4	CASSERGEAKNIQYF	TGTGCCAGCAGTGAGCGGGGAGAAGCCAAAAACATTCAGTACTTC
TRBV30	TRBD1	NA	TRBJ2-7	CAWSRGQGSSYEQYF	TGTGCCTGGAGTAGGGGACAGGGCAGCTCCTACGAGCAGTACTTC
TRBV7-8	NA	NA	TRBJ2-1	CASSLAPDHEQFF	TGTGCCAGCAGCTTAGCCCCCGACCATGAGCAGTTCTTC
TRBV19	TRBD1	NA	TRBJ2-1	CATPGQGAGEQFF	TGTGCCACCCCGGGACAGGGGGCGGGTGAGCAGTTCTTC